Listed below are T cell receptor beta chains from one sample, sequenced in a study of CD8 T cells in ankylosing spondylitis. TCRdb independently ran MiXCR on the 5' RACE reads; one entry per CDR3 protein. The sample lists around 210,000 distinct CDR3 sequences; roughly 8.2% were seen once. Sequenced: blood, either unsorted or a sorted T cell fraction (not recorded which). All receptors come from a female donor with ankylosing spondylitis or in good health (not recorded which). Both conserved end residues are part of each CDR3. D genes are given only for firm matches. Not all rows give a size; the values are once, few, many and, for expanded clones, a class.

V gene,D gene,clone size,J gene,CDR3 DNA,CDR3 protein
TRBV24-1,.,many,TRBJ2-1,TGTGCCACCAGTGGAACGGACAATGAGCAGTTCTTC,CATSGTDNEQFF
TRBV18,.,.,TRBJ2-2,TGTGCCAGCTCACCGGAGGTTCAAGCCGGGGAGCTGTTTTTT,CASSPEVQAGELFF
TRBV7-9,.,many,TRBJ2-7,TGTGCCAGCAGCTTATTATCCGAGCAGTACTTC,CASSLLSEQYF
TRBV5-1,TRBD1,.,TRBJ2-5,TGCGCCAGCAGCTTGGAGAGGGACAGGGGTTTCTTGGAGACCCAGTACTTC,CASSLERDRGFLETQYF
TRBV7-9,TRBD1,.,TRBJ2-7,TGTGCCAGCTCGGGACAGGGCTACGAGCAGTACTTC,CASSGQGYEQYF
TRBV5-4,TRBD2,many,TRBJ2-2,TGTGCCAGCAGCTTGGCCCCGGGACTAGCGGTTTCGAACACCGGGGAGCTGTTTTTT,CASSLAPGLAVSNTGELFF
TRBV7-1,.,.,TRBJ1-1,TGTGCCAGCAGCTCGCAAAGGAACACTGAAGCTTTCTTT,CASSSQRNTEAFF
TRBV30,.,.,TRBJ2-1,TGTGCCTGGAGAGCGTTCGGAGGGAGTGAGCAGTTCTTT,CAWRAFGGSEQFF
TRBV7-2,TRBD2,many,TRBJ2-2,TGTGCCAGCAGCTTCGCCGGGACTAGCGGGACCACCGGGGAGCTGTTTTTT,CASSFAGTSGTTGELFF
TRBV11-1,.,many,TRBJ2-7,TGTGCCAGCGGCCCTTTTTACTCCTCCTACGAGCAGTACTTC,CASGPFYSSYEQYF
TRBV5-6,.,few,TRBJ2-5,TGTGCCAGCAGCTTGCAACCGGGGCCAGAGGAGACCCAGTACTTC,CASSLQPGPEETQYF
TRBV12-3/TRBV12-4,.,many,TRBJ2-7,TGTGCCAGCAGTTTCAATTCCCAGGACTACGAGCAGTACTTC,CASSFNSQDYEQYF
TRBV7-9,.,.,TRBJ1-1,TGTGCCAGCAGCCCAACAGAAACAGGGAACACTGAAGCTTTCTTT,CASSPTETGNTEAFF
TRBV7-2,.,many,TRBJ2-1,TGTGCCAGCAGGCGAGCGGGCCCCTCCTACAATGAGCAGTTCTTC,CASRRAGPSYNEQFF
TRBV27,TRBD2,many,TRBJ2-1,TGTGCCAGCAGTCGACTAGCGGGAGCGAACAATGAGCAGTTCTTC,CASSRLAGANNEQFF
TRBV12-3/TRBV12-4,.,many,TRBJ2-5,TGTGCCAGCAGTGTAGCCCAAGAGACCCAGTACTTC,CASSVAQETQYF
TRBV20-1,TRBD2,.,TRBJ2-1,TGCAGTGCTAGCCAGTTCGGGAGGGGGGCTGGTGAGCAGTTCTTC,CSASQFGRGAGEQFF
TRBV5-1,.,many,TRBJ2-3,TGCGCCAGCAGCCCGAGGAGAACACACACAGATACGCAGTATTTT,CASSPRRTHTDTQYF
TRBV20-1,TRBD2,many,TRBJ2-3,TGCAGTGCTTCTAGCGGGCCTAGCACAGATACGCAGTATTTT,CSASSGPSTDTQYF
TRBV5-4,.,once,TRBJ1-2,TGTGCCATCGGCTCCGGGCTCCGGCCTAACTATGGCTACACCTTC,CAIGSGLRPNYGYTF
TRBV7-9,.,many,TRBJ1-5,TGTGCCAGCAGCTTAGCAGGGGCTCTCAATCAGCCCCAGCATTTT,CASSLAGALNQPQHF
TRBV7-2,.,.,TRBJ2-7,TGTGCCAACAGCTTAGGTCCGGGTAATTCCTACGAGCAGTACTTC,CANSLGPGNSYEQYF
TRBV5-1,TRBD1,many,TRBJ2-3,TGCGCCAGCAGCCTGCCGGGACAGGAGCCCAAGCCCACAGATACGCAGTATTTT,CASSLPGQEPKPTDTQYF
TRBV5-1,.,many,TRBJ2-1,TGCGCCAGCAGCCTAGGGCGGCCTGAGCAGTTCTTC,CASSLGRPEQFF
TRBV5-5,.,many,TRBJ1-4,TGTGCCAGCAGCGACCCGGGACAAACAAATGAAAAACTGTTTTTT,CASSDPGQTNEKLFF
TRBV28,.,many,TRBJ2-4,TGTGCCAGCAGTCCCTGGACATTGGGCGAGGGAAACATTCAGTACTTC,CASSPWTLGEGNIQYF
TRBV7-2,.,many,TRBJ2-7,TGTGCCAGCAGCTTGGTTTCCACCTACGAGCAGTACTTC,CASSLVSTYEQYF
TRBV14,.,many,TRBJ2-7,TGTGCCAGCAGCCAAGAGTCCGGGTTTTCCAGGGAGCAGTACTTC,CASSQESGFSREQYF
TRBV4-3,.,many,TRBJ2-1,TGCGCCAGCAGCCTATTCCCCGACACGTCGTCCCAATCCTACAATGAGCAGTTCTTC,CASSLFPDTSSQSYNEQFF
TRBV20-1,.,many,TRBJ2-1,TGCAGTGCTAGAGATTCGGAAGGGACTTATTACAATGAGCAGTTCTTC,CSARDSEGTYYNEQFF
TRBV10-3,.,many,TRBJ2-1,TGTGCCATCAGCTCAGACTCATCGAGCTCCTACAATGAGCAGTTCTTC,CAISSDSSSSYNEQFF
TRBV27,.,many,TRBJ1-1,TGTGCCAGCAGTTTAGATGCAGGGCCGAACACTGAAGCTTTCTTT,CASSLDAGPNTEAFF
TRBV7-9,.,.,TRBJ2-3,TGTGCCAGCAGCTTTGAGGGGGTAGCGGCAGATACGCAGTATTTT,CASSFEGVAADTQYF
TRBV9,.,many,TRBJ2-1,TGTGCCAGCAGCGTACAGGAGGGGACCTACAATGAGCAGTTCTTC,CASSVQEGTYNEQFF
TRBV20-1,.,many,TRBJ2-3,TGCAGTGCTAGTGTAACTCCCACAGATACGCAGTATTTT,CSASVTPTDTQYF
TRBV2,.,.,TRBJ2-1,TGTGCCAAAACGCGGGACCTCGACTACAATGAGCAGTTCTTC,CAKTRDLDYNEQFF
TRBV24-1,.,many,TRBJ2-2,TGTGCCACCAGTGATCCAACCCAACAGCGGAGGGGGGTCGGGGAGCTGTTTTTT,CATSDPTQQRRGVGELFF
TRBV7-8,TRBD2,many,TRBJ2-1,TGTGCCAGCAGCTATCTAGCGGGAGAGAGGGGCAATGAGCAGTTCTTC,CASSYLAGERGNEQFF
TRBV2,.,many,TRBJ2-3,TGTGCCAGCACCCAGCCTAGTTTTGAGAACACAGATACGCAGTATTTT,CASTQPSFENTDTQYF
TRBV6-1,TRBD1,many,TRBJ1-4,TGTGCCAGCAGTAACGCCCCAGGGGGCTATGAAAAACTGTTTTTT,CASSNAPGGYEKLFF
TRBV6-6,.,many,TRBJ2-2,TGTGCCAGCACTCGGGAGAACACCGGGGAGCTGTTTTTT,CASTRENTGELFF
TRBV5-4,.,many,TRBJ2-1,TGTGCCAGCAGCTTCGGGATCGGGGATGAGCAGTTCTTC,CASSFGIGDEQFF
TRBV20-1,.,few,TRBJ1-2,TGCAGTGCTAGAGCTCCGGACGCAGCTAACTATGGCTACACCTTC,CSARAPDAANYGYTF
TRBV20-1,TRBD2,many,TRBJ2-7,TGCAGTGCTAGTGGGCTAGCGGGTTACGAGCAGTACTTC,CSASGLAGYEQYF
TRBV12-3/TRBV12-4,.,many,TRBJ2-3,TGTGCCAGCAGCGCTACTTTATTGGACACAGATACGCAGTATTTT,CASSATLLDTDTQYF
TRBV29-1,.,many,TRBJ2-7,TGCAGCGTTGAAGAGGGGAGTGGTAGCGTGCAGCAGTACTTC,CSVEEGSGSVQQYF
TRBV3-1,.,many,TRBJ1-2,TGTGCCAGCAGCCAAGGCGGTGGTGGCTACACCTTC,CASSQGGGGYTF
TRBV12-3/TRBV12-4,.,many,TRBJ2-5,TGTGCCAGCAGTTCAGGGTGGGGGGAGACCCAGTACTTC,CASSSGWGETQYF
TRBV6-6,.,many,TRBJ2-7,TGTGCCAGCAGTTATACCAGCTACGAGCAGTACTTC,CASSYTSYEQYF
TRBV7-2,.,few,TRBJ1-2,TGTGCCAGCAGCTCCCGGATCTCATTAGTTTCTGCTGGCTACACCTTC,CASSSRISLVSAGYTF
TRBV30,TRBD2,many,TRBJ2-1,TGTGCCTGGAGTTCCACTAGCGGGAGTTTCTACAATGAGCAGTTCTTC,CAWSSTSGSFYNEQFF
TRBV28,TRBD1,few,TRBJ1-2,TGTGCCAGCAGTCCTTGGGACAGGGACGCCTATGGCTACACCTTC,CASSPWDRDAYGYTF
TRBV11-2,.,many,TRBJ1-2,TGTGCCGGCAGCGTTAGAGAGACACACTTTTACTATGGCTACACCTTC,CAGSVRETHFYYGYTF
TRBV24-1,.,many,TRBJ1-4,TGTGCCACCAGTGATTTGGAAGCGCGGGGGACAACTAATGAAAAACTGTTTTTT,CATSDLEARGTTNEKLFF
TRBV15,TRBD2,many,TRBJ2-1,TGTGCCACCGATCCGGGACTAGCGGGATACAATGAGCAGTTCTTC,CATDPGLAGYNEQFF
TRBV9,.,.,TRBJ2-1,TGTGCCAGCAGCGTAGGGGTTAGGTCCTTGGAGCAGTTCTTC,CASSVGVRSLEQFF
TRBV5-4,TRBD2,many,TRBJ2-5,TGTGCCAGCAGCCCCAGCGGGAGGGCTGAGACCCAGTACTTC,CASSPSGRAETQYF
TRBV11-2,TRBD1,many,TRBJ1-1,TGTGCCAGCAGCCCGTGGACAGGGGGGACGGTGAACACTGAAGCTTTCTTT,CASSPWTGGTVNTEAFF
TRBV28,.,many,TRBJ2-3,TGTGCCAGCAGTTTGGTCCAGCTGGGCACAGATACGCAGTATTTT,CASSLVQLGTDTQYF